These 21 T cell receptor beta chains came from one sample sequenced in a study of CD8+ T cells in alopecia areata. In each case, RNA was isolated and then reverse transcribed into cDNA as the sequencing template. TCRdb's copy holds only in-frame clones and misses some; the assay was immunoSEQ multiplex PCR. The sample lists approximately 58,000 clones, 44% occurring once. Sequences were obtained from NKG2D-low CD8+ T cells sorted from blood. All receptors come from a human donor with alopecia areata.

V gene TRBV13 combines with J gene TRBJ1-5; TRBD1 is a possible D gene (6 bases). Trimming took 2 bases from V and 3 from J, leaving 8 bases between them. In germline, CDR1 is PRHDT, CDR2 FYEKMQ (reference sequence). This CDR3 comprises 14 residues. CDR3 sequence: CASSLRGLNQPQHF. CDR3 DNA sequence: TGTGCCAGCAGCTTACGGGGGCTCAATCAGCCCCAGCATTTT.

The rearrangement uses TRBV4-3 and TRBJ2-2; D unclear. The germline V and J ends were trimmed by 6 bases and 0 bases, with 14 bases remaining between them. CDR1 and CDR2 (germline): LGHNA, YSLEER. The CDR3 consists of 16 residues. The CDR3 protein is CASRQSLHSNTGELFF. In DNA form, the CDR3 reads TGCGCCAGCAGACAAAGCCTTCACTCGAACACCGGGGAGCTGTTTTTT.

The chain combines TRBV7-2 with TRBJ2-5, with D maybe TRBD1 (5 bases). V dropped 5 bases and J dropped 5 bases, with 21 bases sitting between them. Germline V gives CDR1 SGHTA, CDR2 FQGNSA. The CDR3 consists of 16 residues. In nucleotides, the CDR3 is TGTGCCAGCAGCCCACCGATGGGGCCCGAACGGGAGACCCAGTACTTC. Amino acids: CASSPPMGPERETQYF.

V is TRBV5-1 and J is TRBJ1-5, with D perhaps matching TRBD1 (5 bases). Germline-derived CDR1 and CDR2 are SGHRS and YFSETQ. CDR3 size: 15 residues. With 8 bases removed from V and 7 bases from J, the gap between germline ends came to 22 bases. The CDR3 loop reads CARTYAGDGNQPQHF. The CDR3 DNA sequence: TGCGCCAGAACCTACGCGGGGGATGGGAACCAGCCCCAGCATTTT. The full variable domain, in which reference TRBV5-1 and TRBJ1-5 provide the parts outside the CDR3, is KAGVTQTPRYLIKTRGQQVTLSCSPISGHRSVSWYQQTPGQGLQFLFEYFSETQRNKGNFPGRFSGRQFSNSRSEMNVSTLELGDSALYLCARTYAGDGNQPQHFGDGTRLSIL.

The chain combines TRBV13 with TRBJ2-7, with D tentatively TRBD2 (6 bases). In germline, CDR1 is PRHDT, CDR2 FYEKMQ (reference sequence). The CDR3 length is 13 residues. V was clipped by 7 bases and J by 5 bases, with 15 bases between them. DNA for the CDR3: TGTGCCAGCACCCCGGGACTTGGTGACGAGCAGTACTTC. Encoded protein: CASTPGLGDEQYF.

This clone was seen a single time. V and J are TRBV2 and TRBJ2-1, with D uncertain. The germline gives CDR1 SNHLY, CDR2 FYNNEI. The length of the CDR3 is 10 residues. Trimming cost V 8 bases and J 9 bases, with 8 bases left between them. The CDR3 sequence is CASLGGEQFF. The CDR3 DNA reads TGTGCCAGCCTCGGTGGTGAGCAGTTCTTC.

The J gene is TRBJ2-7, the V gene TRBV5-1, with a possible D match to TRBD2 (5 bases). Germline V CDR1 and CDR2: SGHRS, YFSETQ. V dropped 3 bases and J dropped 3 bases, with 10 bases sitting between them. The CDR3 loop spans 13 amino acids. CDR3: CASSWVEGYEQYF. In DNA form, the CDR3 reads TGCGCCAGCAGCTGGGTCGAGGGCTACGAGCAGTACTTC.

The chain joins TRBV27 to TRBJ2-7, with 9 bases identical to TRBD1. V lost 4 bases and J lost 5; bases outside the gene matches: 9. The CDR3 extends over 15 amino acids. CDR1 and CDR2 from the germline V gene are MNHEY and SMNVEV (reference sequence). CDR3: CASSSPGTGLNEQYF. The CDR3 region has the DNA TGTGCCAGCAGTTCACCCGGGACAGGGTTAAACGAGCAGTACTTC.

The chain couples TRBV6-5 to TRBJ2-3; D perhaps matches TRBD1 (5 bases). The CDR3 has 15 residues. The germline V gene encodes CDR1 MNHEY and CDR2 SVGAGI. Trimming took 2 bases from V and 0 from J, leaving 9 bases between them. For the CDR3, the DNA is TGTGCCAGCAGTTACGGCGACAGAAGCACAGATACGCAGTATTTT. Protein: CASSYGDRSTDTQYF.

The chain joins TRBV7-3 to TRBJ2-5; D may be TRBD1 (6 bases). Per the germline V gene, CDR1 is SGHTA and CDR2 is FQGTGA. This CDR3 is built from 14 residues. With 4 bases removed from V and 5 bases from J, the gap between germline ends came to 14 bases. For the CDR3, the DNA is TGTGCCAGCAGCTCCTCTGGGGGCGGGGAGACCCAGTACTTC. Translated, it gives CASSSSGGGETQYF.

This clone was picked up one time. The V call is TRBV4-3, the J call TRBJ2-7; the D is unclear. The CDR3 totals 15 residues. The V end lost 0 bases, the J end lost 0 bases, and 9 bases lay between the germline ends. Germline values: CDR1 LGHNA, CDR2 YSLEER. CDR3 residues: CASSQEVGLSYEQYF. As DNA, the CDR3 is TGCGCCAGCAGCCAAGAGGTGGGTCTCTCCTACGAGCAGTACTTC.

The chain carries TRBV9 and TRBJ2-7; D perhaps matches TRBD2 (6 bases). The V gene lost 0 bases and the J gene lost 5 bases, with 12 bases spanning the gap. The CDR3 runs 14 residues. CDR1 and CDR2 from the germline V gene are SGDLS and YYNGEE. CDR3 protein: CASSVDGSLDEQYF. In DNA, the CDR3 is TGTGCCAGCAGCGTAGACGGGAGCCTCGACGAGCAGTACTTC.

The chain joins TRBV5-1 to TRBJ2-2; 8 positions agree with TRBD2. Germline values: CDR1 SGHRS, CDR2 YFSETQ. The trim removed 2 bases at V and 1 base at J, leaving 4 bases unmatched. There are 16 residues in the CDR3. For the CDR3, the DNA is TGCGCCAGCAGCTTCGGAGCGGGAGTGAACACCGGGGAGCTGTTTTTT. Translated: CASSFGAGVNTGELFF. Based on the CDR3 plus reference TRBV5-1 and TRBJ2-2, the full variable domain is KAGVTQTPRYLIKTRGQQVTLSCSPISGHRSVSWYQQTPGQGLQFLFEYFSETQRNKGNFPGRFSGRQFSNSRSEMNVSTLELGDSALYLCASSFGAGVNTGELFFGEGSRLTVL.

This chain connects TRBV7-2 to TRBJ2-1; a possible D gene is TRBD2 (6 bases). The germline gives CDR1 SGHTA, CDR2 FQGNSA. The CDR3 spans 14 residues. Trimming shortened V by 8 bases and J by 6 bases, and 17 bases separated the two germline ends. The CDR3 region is CASEAGMVVNEQFF. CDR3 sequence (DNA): TGTGCCAGCGAGGCGGGAATGGTCGTCAATGAGCAGTTCTTC. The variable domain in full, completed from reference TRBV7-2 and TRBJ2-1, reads GAGVSQSPSNKVTEKGKDVELRCDPISGHTALYWYRQSLGQGLEFLIYFQGNSAPDKSGLPSDRFSAERTGGSVSTLTIQRTQQEDSAVYLCASEAGMVVNEQFFGPGTRLTVL.

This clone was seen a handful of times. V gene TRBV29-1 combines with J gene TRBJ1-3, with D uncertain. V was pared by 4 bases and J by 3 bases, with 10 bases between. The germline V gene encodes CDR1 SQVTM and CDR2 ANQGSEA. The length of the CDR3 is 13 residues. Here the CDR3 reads CSVGWGVGNTIYF. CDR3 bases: TGCAGCGTTGGTTGGGGTGTTGGAAACACCATATATTTT.

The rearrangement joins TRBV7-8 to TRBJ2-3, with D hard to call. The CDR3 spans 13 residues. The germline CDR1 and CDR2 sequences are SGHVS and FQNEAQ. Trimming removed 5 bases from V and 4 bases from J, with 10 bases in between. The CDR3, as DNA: TGTGCCAGCAGCCCGAGACGGGCAGATACGCAGTATTTT. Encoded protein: CASSPRRADTQYF.

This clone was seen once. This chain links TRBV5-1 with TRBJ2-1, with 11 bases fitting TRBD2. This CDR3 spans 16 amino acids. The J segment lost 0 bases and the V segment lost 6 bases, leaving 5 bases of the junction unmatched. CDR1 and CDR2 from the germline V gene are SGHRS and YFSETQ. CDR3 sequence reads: CASTLGTSGSYNEQFF. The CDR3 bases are TGCGCCAGCACCCTTGGGACTAGCGGCTCCTACAATGAGCAGTTCTTC.

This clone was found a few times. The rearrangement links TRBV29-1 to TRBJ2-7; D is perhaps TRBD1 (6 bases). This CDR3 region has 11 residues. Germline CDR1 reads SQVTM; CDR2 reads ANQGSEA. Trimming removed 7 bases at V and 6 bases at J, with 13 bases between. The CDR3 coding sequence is TGCAGCGGTTACAGGGACGGCGAGCAGTACTTC. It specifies CSGYRDGEQYF.

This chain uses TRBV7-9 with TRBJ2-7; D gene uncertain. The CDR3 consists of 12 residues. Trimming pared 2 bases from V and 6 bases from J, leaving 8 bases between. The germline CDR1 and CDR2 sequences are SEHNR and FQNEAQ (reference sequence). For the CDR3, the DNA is TGTGCCAGCAGCTTAAATGGTCGCGAGCAGTACTTC. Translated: CASSLNGREQYF.

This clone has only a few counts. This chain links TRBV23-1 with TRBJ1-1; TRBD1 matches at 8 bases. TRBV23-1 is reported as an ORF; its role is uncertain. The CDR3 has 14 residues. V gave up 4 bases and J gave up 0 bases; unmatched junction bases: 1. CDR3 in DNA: TGCGCCAGCAGTCGACAGGGGATGAACACTGAAGCTTTCTTT. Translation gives CASSRQGMNTEAFF.

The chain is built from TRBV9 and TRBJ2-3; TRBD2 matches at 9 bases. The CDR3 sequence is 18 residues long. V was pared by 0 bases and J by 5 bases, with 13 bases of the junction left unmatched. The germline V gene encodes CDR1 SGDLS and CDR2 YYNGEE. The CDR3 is CASSVAGRAGGLGDTQYF. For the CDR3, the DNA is TGTGCCAGCAGCGTAGCCGGTCGAGCGGGGGGCCTCGGAGATACGCAGTATTTT.